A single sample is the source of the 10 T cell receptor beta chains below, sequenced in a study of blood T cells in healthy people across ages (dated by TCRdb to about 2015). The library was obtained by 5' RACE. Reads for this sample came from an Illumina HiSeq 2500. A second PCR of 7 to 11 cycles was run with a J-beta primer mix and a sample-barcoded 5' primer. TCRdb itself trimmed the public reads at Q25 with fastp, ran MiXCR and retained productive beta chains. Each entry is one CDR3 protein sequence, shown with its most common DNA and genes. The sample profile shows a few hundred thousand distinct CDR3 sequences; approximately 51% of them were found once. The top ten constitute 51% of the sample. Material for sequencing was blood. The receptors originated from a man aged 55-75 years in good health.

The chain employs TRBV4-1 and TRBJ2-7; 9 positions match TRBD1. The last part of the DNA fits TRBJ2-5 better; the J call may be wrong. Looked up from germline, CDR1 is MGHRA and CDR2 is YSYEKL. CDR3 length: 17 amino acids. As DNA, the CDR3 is TGCGCCAGCAGCCAACGACCGGGACAGGGTGATCAAGAGACCCAGTACTTC. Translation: CASSQRPGQGDQETQYF.

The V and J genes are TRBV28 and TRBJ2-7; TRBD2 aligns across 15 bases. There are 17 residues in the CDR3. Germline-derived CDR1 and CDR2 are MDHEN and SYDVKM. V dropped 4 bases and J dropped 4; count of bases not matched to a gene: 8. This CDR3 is CASSSPRTSGRAYEQYF. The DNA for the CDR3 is TGTGCCAGCAGTTCGCCCAGGACTAGCGGGAGGGCGTACGAGCAGTACTTC.

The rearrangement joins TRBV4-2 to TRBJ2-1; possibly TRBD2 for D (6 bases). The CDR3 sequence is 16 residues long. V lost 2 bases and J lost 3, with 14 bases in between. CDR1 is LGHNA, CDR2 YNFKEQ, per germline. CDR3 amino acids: CASSQSGLAYYNEQFF. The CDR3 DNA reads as TGTGCCAGCAGCCAAAGCGGGCTAGCGTACTACAATGAGCAGTTCTTC.

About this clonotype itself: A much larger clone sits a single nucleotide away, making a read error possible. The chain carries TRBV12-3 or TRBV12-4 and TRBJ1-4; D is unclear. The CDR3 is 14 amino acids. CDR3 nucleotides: TGTGCCGGCAGTCCGGGCGGGTTTGGGGAAAAACTGTTTTTT. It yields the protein CAGSPGGFGEKLFF.

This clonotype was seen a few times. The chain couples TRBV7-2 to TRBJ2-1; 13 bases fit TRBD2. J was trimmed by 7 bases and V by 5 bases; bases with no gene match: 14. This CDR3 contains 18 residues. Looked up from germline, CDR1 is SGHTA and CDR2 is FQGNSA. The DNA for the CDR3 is TGTGCCAGCAGCCCAATGCGACGGACTAGCGGGGGCGGGAATGAGCAGTTCTTC. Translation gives CASSPMRRTSGGGNEQFF.

CDR3 DNA: TGTGCCAGCAGCGTAGCACCGCGGGGGGTCCAAGAGACCCAGTACTTC. Its protein product is CASSVAPRGVQETQYF. The gene calls are TRBV9 and TRBJ2-5, with 8 bases aligning to TRBD2. The CDR3 runs 16 residues. The germline V gene has CDR1 SGDLS and CDR2 YYNGEE. The V gene end was trimmed by 0 bases and the J gene end by 1 base; junction bases not matched to a gene: 5. Looking up the rest from reference TRBV9 and TRBJ2-5 gives the full variable domain: DSGVTQTPKHLITATGQRVTLRCSPRSGDLSVYWYQQSLDQGLQFLIQYYNGEERAKGNILERFSAQQFPDLHSELNLSSLELGDSALYFCASSVAPRGVQETQYFGPGTRLLVL.

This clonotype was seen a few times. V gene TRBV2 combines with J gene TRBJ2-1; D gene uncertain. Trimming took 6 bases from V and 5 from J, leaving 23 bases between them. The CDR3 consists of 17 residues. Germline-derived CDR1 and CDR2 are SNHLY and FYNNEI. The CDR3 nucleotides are TGTGCCAGCAGCGGATCCGTACGAGCGCCCGAGAACAATGAGCAGTTCTTC. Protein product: CASSGSVRAPENNEQFF.

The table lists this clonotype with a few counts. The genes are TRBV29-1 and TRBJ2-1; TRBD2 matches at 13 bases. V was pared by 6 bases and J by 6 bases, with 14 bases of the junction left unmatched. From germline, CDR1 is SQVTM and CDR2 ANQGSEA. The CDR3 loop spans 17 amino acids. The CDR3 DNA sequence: TGCAGCGTGGGATGGACTAGCGGGAGTGTATTACGCAATGAGCAGTTCTTC. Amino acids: CSVGWTSGSVLRNEQFF.

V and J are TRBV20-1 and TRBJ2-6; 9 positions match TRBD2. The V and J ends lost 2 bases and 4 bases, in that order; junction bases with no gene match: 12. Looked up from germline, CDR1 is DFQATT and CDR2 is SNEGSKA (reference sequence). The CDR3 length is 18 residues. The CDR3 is CSARPIAGVPLGANVLTF. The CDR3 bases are TGCAGTGCTAGACCTATAGCGGGGGTCCCCTTAGGGGCCAACGTCCTGACTTTC.

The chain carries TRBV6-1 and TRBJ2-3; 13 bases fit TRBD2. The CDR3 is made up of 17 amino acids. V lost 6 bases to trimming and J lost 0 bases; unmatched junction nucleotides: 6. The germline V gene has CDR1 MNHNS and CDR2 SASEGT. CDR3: CASRAGLAGRSTDTQYF. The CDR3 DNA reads TGTGCCAGCAGGGCGGGACTAGCGGGGAGAAGCACAGATACGCAGTATTTT.